This T cell receptor beta chain was retrieved from a study of blood T cell repertoires in COVID-19. Overall study: Donors in the United States, Italy and Spain gave samples during acute or convalescent COVID-19.

Sequenced by immunoSEQ multiplex PCR; TCRdb stores in-frame clones only, minus some. Counted here are around 130,000 clones, 75% to 90% occurring once; the ten biggest clones make up roughly a quarter. This CDR3 contains 15 residues. From germline, CDR1 is SEHNR and CDR2 FQNEAQ (reference sequence). Trimming removed 5 bases at V and 3 bases at J, with 14 bases between. This clone has ten or more counts. The chain joins TRBV7-9 to TRBJ2-4; a possible D gene is TRBD2 (5 bases). The sequence derives from a man between 65 and 85 years old with active or convalescent COVID-19. The sample taken for sequencing was peripheral blood. The CDR3 protein is CASSLGSIGKNIQYF. In nucleotides, the CDR3 is TGTGCCAGCAGCCTAGGGAGTATCGGCAAAAACATTCAGTACTTC.